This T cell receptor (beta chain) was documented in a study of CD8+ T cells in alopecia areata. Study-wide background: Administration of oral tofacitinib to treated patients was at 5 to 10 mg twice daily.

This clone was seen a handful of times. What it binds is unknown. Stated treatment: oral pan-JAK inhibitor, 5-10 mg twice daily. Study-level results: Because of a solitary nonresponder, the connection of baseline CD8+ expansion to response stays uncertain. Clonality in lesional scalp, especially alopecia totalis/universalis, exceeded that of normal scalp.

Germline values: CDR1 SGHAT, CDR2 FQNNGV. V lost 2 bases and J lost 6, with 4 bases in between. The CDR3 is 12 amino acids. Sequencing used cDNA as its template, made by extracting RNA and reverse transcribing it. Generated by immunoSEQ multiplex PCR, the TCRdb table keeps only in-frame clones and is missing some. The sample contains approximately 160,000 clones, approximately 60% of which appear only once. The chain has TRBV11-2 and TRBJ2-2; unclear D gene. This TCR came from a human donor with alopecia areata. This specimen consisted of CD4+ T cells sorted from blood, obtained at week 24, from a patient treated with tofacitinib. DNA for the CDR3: TGTGCCAGCAGCTTACTAGCCGGGGAGCTGTTTTTT. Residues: CASSLLAGELFF.